The count of the clone carrying this TCR beta chain is one. This record comes from a study of blood T cell repertoires in COVID-19. Only in-frame clones appear in the TCRdb table, and some are missing; sequencing was by immunoSEQ multiplex PCR. The sample records 180,000 or so clones, more than 80% being singletons. Germline CDR1 SGHAT, CDR2 FQNNGV. The CDR3 totals 13 residues. Trimming took off 6 bases at V and 3 bases at J, with 9 bases between the two ends. The clonotype comes from a woman aged 60-75 years with acute or convalescent COVID-19. The sequencing sample was made of peripheral blood. The genes are TRBV11-2 and TRBJ1-5; tentatively, D is TRBD1 (5 bases). The CDR3 bases are TGTGCCAGCAGTCCAGGGTTCAATCAGCCCCAGCATTTT. This codes for CASSPGFNQPQHF.